This TCR beta chain was observed in a study of cytomegalovirus exposure and HLA in healthy donors. Study results and limitations: According to a subsequent analysis, TCR clusters from the first cohort were inclined to appear together in the 120 validation repertoires. Most TCR sequences were seen very rarely across donors, but some public TCRs occurred in many. Over 150 TCR beta chains were listed as cytomegalovirus-associated.

Repertoires were generated with immunoSEQ multiplex PCR, while TCRdb's copy carries only in-frame clones and drops some. Of about 79,000 clones listed, 93% were seen once; the top ten hold 3.6%. This clone was picked up a small number of times. Its antigen is still unknown. CDR1 is SGHAT and CDR2 is FQNNGV in the germline V gene. The length of the CDR3 is 15 residues. Trimming pared 0 bases from V and 4 bases from J, leaving 12 bases between. Among the roughly 120 subjects of the validation cohort, separate from the approximately 660-subject first cohort, were the donors. Sequencing input: PBMCs. The source is a woman in her twenties or thirties in good health and CMV-seronegative. The V gene is TRBV11-2, the J gene TRBJ1-2, with D unresolved. CDR3 sequence: CASSLDIARFYGYTF. The CDR3 DNA follows: TGTGCCAGCAGCTTAGATATCGCCAGATTCTATGGCTACACCTTC. The entire variable domain, with the rest obtained from reference TRBV11-2 and TRBJ1-2, is as follows: EAGVAQSPRYKIIEKRQSVAFWCNPISGHATLYWYQQILGQGPKLLIQFQNNGVVDDSQLPKDRFSAERLKGVDSTLKIQPAKLEDSAVYLCASSLDIARFYGYTFGSGTRLTVV.